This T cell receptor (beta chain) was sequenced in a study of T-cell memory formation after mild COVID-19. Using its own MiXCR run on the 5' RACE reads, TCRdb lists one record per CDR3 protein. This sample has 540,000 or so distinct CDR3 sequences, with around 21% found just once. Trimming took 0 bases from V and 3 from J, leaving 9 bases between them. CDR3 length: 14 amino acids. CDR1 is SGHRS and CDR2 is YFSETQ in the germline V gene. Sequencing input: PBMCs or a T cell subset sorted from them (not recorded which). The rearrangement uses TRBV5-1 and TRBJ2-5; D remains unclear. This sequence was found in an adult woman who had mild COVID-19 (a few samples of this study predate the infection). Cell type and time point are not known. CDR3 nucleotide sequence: TGCGCCAGCAGCTTGGGCTTCGGAGAAGAGACCCAGTACTTC. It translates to CASSLGFGEETQYF. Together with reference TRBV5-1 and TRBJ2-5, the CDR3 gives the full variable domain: KAGVTQTPRYLIKTRGQQVTLSCSPISGHRSVSWYQQTPGQGLQFLFEYFSETQRNKGNFPGRFSGRQFSNSRSEMNVSTLELGDSALYLCASSLGFGEETQYFGPGTRLLVL.